The source of this T cell receptor (beta chain) is a study of T-cell memory formation after mild COVID-19. This clonotype was detected only a few times. Germline CDR1 and CDR2: KGHSH and LQKENI. V dropped 3 bases and J dropped 3; count of bases not matched to a gene: 8. The CDR3 length is 15 residues. TCRdb reprocessed the 5' RACE reads with MiXCR, giving one entry per CDR3 protein. The sample has about 560,000 distinct CDR3 sequences; 17% are singletons. V usage is TRBV18 and J usage is TRBJ2-7, with TRBD1 identical over 7 bases. This clonotype was sampled from an adult woman who had mild COVID-19 (a few samples of this study predate the infection). Cell type and time point are not known. Specimen: PBMCs or a T cell subset sorted from them (not recorded which). The CDR3 reads CASSPGTVANYEQYF. The CDR3, as DNA: TGTGCCAGCTCACCCGGGACAGTCGCCAACTACGAGCAGTACTTC.